The T cell receptor beta chain under discussion was sequenced for a study of blood T cell repertoires in COVID-19. Looking at the study overall: The origin of the acute and convalescent COVID-19 samples was the United States, Italy and Spain. The analysed material was cDNA or gDNA that came from T cells, B-cell-depleted T cells, or PBMCs.

This clone appeared once. Authors' methods: Reference gene primer amplification in the assay estimated nucleated cell counts. Generated by immunoSEQ multiplex PCR, the TCRdb table keeps only in-frame clones and is missing some. V and J calls and clone size are copied from that table; D and trimming were computed from the DNA. This table holds tens of thousands of clones, around nine tenths found once. The specimen was peripheral blood. The clonotype was recovered from a man aged 45-65 years with active COVID-19.

CDR3 sequence (DNA): TGTGCCAGCGCTCCCCTGGCGGGGACTAGCACAGATACGCAGTATTTT. Translated, it gives CASAPLAGTSTDTQYF. The chain joins TRBV7-2 to TRBJ2-3, with D possibly TRBD2 on 6 matching bases. The CDR3 totals 16 residues. In germline, CDR1 is SGHTA, CDR2 FQGNSA. Trimming removed 8 bases from V and 0 bases from J, with 18 bases in between.